Listed here are 17 T cell receptor beta chains from one sample, sequenced in a study of blood T cell repertoires in COVID-19. Assay: immunoSEQ multiplex PCR; the TCRdb copy retains only in-frame clones and omits some. The table lists tens of thousands of clones, nearly 90% of them singletons. The sequenced material came from peripheral blood. These receptors were obtained from a man aged 50 or older with active COVID-19.

The rearrangement joins TRBV9 to TRBJ2-3; possibly TRBD1 for D (5 bases). From germline, CDR1 is SGDLS and CDR2 YYNGEE. The CDR3 length is 14 residues. The V and J ends lost 3 bases and 4 bases respectively, with 12 bases between them. The CDR3 is CASSAWGAADTQYF. The CDR3 nucleotides are TGTGCCAGCAGCGCCTGGGGCGCGGCAGATACGCAGTATTTT.

The chain has TRBV7-2 and TRBJ2-7; no clear D. The germline V and J ends were trimmed by 3 bases and 0 bases, with 3 bases remaining between them. Germline CDR1 is SGHTA and CDR2 is FQGNSA. The CDR3 consists of 12 residues. The CDR3 loop is CASSFNSYEQYF. The DNA for the CDR3 is TGTGCCAGCAGCTTCAACTCCTACGAGCAGTACTTC.

The chain employs TRBV4-3 and TRBJ1-3, with 10 nucleotides matching TRBD1. Germline assignment: CDR1 LGHNA and CDR2 YSLEER. After removal of 1 base from V and 2 bases from J, the junction contained 2 bases not matched to a gene. CDR3 length: 16 residues. CDR3 DNA: TGCGCCAGCAGCCAAGGGGGGACAGGGGCTGGAAACACCATATATTTT. Its protein product is CASSQGGTGAGNTIYF.

This chain connects TRBV7-8 to TRBJ2-1, with TRBD2 identical over 11 bases. From germline, CDR1 is SGHVS and CDR2 FQNEAQ. Trimming at V came to 5 bases and at J to 6 bases, leaving 6 bases not matched to a gene. The CDR3 contains 15 residues. CDR3 nucleotides: TGTGCCAGCAGCCTACCTAGCGGGGGGTCCAATGAGCAGTTCTTC. This translates into CASSLPSGGSNEQFF.

This chain uses TRBV6-1 with TRBJ2-2, with 8 bases identical to TRBD1. The germline V gene has CDR1 MNHNS and CDR2 SASEGT. This CDR3 has 18 amino acids. With V trimmed by 4 bases and J by 3 bases, 13 bases remained unmatched. In DNA, the CDR3 is TGTGCCAGCAGTGCGAGCGGCTCCAGGGGGCATGACACCGGGGAGCTGTTTTTT. Its protein product is CASSASGSRGHDTGELFF.

Note on this clone: Germline is not matched at one junction end, which may reflect a read error. This chain uses TRBV12-3 or TRBV12-4 with TRBJ2-1, with D perhaps matching TRBD2 (5 bases). This CDR3 comprises 12 residues. This CDR3 is CATSPGSNEQFF. The CDR3 DNA reads as TGTGCCACCAGTCCGGGGTCCAATGAGCAGTTCTTC.

The chain recombines TRBV7-8 with TRBJ2-3, with TRBD2 matching 16 bases. Germline CDR1 reads SGHVS; CDR2 reads FQNEAQ. Trimming cost V 7 bases and J 0 bases; bases outside gene matches: 10. The CDR3 covers 19 residues. The CDR3 DNA reads TGTGCCAGCAAACCGGGACTAGCGGGAGGGATCTCTAGCACAGATACGCAGTATTTT. It translates to CASKPGLAGGISSTDTQYF.

V and J are TRBV5-8 and TRBJ1-3, with a possible D match to TRBD1 (6 bases). This CDR3 has 16 amino acids. Looked up from germline, CDR1 is SGHTS and CDR2 is YDEGEE. Between the trimmed V and J ends, which lost 3 bases and 0 bases, there was a span of 13 bases. The CDR3 spells CASSSQDRASGNTIYF. Here the CDR3 DNA reads TGTGCCAGCAGCTCCCAGGACAGAGCCTCTGGAAACACCATATATTTT.

V and J are TRBV30 and TRBJ2-3, with D uncertain. Between the trimmed V and J ends, which lost 3 bases and 0 bases, there was a span of 7 bases. The germline CDR1 and CDR2 sequences are GTSNPN and SVGIG (reference sequence). The length of the CDR3 is 13 residues. For the CDR3, the DNA is TGTGCCTGGAGGATAGCTAGCACAGATACGCAGTATTTT. This encodes CAWRIASTDTQYF.

The chain has TRBV28 and TRBJ2-7; possible D gene TRBD1, 5 bases. CDR1 is MDHEN, CDR2 SYDVKM, per germline. V was cut by 3 bases and J by 4 bases, with 10 bases left in between. CDR3 length: 13 residues. CDR3 coding DNA: TGTGCCAGCAGTTTCGACAGTGGGTACGAGCAGTACGTC. It translates to CASSFDSGYEQYV.

The chain is built from TRBV6-4 and TRBJ2-1; 9 nucleotides match TRBD2. The CDR3 loop spans 16 amino acids. The V and J ends lost 0 bases and 6 bases, in that order; junction bases with no gene match: 6. Germline V gives CDR1 MRHNA, CDR2 SNTAGT. The CDR3 protein is CASSDSRRREGNEQFF. Written as DNA, the CDR3 is TGTGCCAGCAGTGACTCGAGACGGCGGGAGGGCAATGAGCAGTTCTTC.

The chain carries TRBV7-9 and TRBJ2-2; D possibly corresponds to TRBD2 (6 bases). This CDR3 has 11 residues. From germline, CDR1 is SEHNR and CDR2 FQNEAQ (reference sequence). V was cut by 8 bases and J by 7 bases, with 8 bases left in between. DNA of the CDR3: TGTGCCAGCCCGGGGGTCGGGGAGCTGTTTTTT. This translates into CASPGVGELFF.

The chain has TRBV5-6 and TRBJ1-2; 12 nucleotides line up with TRBD1. The V and J ends lost 4 bases and 6 bases, in that order; junction bases with no gene match: 7. The CDR3 has 15 residues. The germline V gene has CDR1 SGHDT and CDR2 YYEEEE. The CDR3 sequence: CASSNPGQGADGYTF. In nucleotides, the CDR3 is TGTGCCAGCAGCAACCCGGGACAGGGGGCGGATGGCTACACCTTC.

The genes are TRBV5-1 and TRBJ1-3; 7 positions match TRBD1. Per germline, CDR1 SGHRS and CDR2 YFSETQ. The CDR3 totals 15 residues. The J segment lost 7 bases and the V segment lost 4 bases, leaving 11 bases of the junction unmatched. The CDR3 region has the DNA TGCGCCAGCAGCAAAGACAGGGAGGTCCTTAACACCATATATTTT. It is translated as CASSKDREVLNTIYF.

With respect to this clone: One junction end disagrees with the germline gene, perhaps due to a read error. This chain links TRBV18 with TRBJ1-4, with D uncertain. This CDR3 region has 15 residues. Per germline, CDR1 KGHSH and CDR2 LQKENI. CDR3 nucleotide sequence: TGTGCCAGCTCCCCACTTCCGGGGTCGGGTGAAAAACTGTTTTTT. It codes for CASSPLPGSGEKLFF.

The gene calls are TRBV30 and TRBJ1-5, with no clear D. The CDR3 loop spans 14 amino acids. Germline CDR1 reads GTSNPN; CDR2 reads SVGIG (reference sequence). V gave up 3 bases and J gave up 4 bases, with 13 bases separating them. CDR3 nucleotides: TGTGCCTGGAGCGGGAGGGAAAGGAATCAGCCCCAGCATTTT. Encoded protein: CAWSGRERNQPQHF. The full variable domain, with the rest looked up from reference TRBV30 and TRBJ1-5, is SQTIHQWPATLVQPVGSPLSLECTVEGTSNPNLYWYRQAAGRGLQLLFYSVGIGQISSEVPQNLSASRPQDRQFILSSKKLLLSDSGFYLCAWSGRERNQPQHFGDGTRLSIL.

The genes are TRBV6-5 and TRBJ1-5, with D hard to call. Germline CDR1 MNHEY, CDR2 SVGAGI. V lost 6 bases to trimming and J lost 5 bases, with 11 bases between them. The CDR3 has 13 residues. The DNA of the CDR3 is TGTGCCAGCAGCAAAGAGAGGTATCAGCCCCAGCATTTT. This codes for CASSKERYQPQHF.